These T cell receptor beta chains were read from a single sample in a study of technical replicates of blood from several donors. Sequenced by immunoSEQ multiplex PCR; TCRdb stores in-frame clones only, minus some. The sample has about 70,000 clones; 85% to 95% are singletons. What was sequenced was T cells isolated from PBMCs. These TCRs come from a human donor in good health. CDR3s include the opening cysteine and the closing phenylalanine or tryptophan. The order of the fields is V gene, clone size, J gene, CDR3 protein. The size entry is marked missing in some rows and otherwise reads once, few, many or a size class.

TRBV7-9	-	TRBJ2-7	CASSKTGLAYEQYF
TRBV6-5	-	TRBJ2-1	CASSPGGRKFF
TRBV9	few	TRBJ2-5	CASSGTGIETQYF
TRBV9	-	TRBJ1-2	CASSSGADYGYTF
TRBV30	-	TRBJ2-1	CAWSVLPGGSYNEQFF
TRBV27	-	TRBJ1-5	CASSFTGDQPQHF
TRBV4-1	-	TRBJ2-1	CASSQGLAAKMEQFF
TRBV9	-	TRBJ2-5	CASSVEQGAGETQYF
TRBV4-3	-	TRBJ1-1	CASSQDRSHWITEAFF
TRBV5-1	-	TRBJ2-4	CASSSILRGYIQYF
TRBV7-8	-	TRBJ2-7	CASSANRGGYEQYF
TRBV10-3	-	TRBJ1-3	CAIRQTGGDTIYF
TRBV9	-	TRBJ1-5	CASSVNSLEPQHF
TRBV4-2	-	TRBJ2-2	CASLGGGRTGELFF
TRBV6-1	-	TRBJ1-2	CASSEAPAWTGYGYTF
TRBV5-8	-	TRBJ1-2	CASSLWAGVSYGYTF
TRBV27	-	TRBJ2-7	CASSLSTSGQGFYEQYF
TRBV25-1	-	TRBJ2-1	CASSTGTRDVDEQFF
TRBV6-5	-	TRBJ1-1	CASRGQINTEAFF
TRBV10-3	-	TRBJ1-2	CAISYVGEGGYTF
TRBV7-9	-	TRBJ1-4	CASSLGPIAEKLFF
TRBV30	-	TRBJ1-1	CAWRSDRARWKSTEAFF
TRBV28	-	TRBJ2-3	CASSTRRGLAFYTDTQYF
TRBV2	-	TRBJ1-5	CASSFTGTGNQPQHF
TRBV11-2	-	TRBJ1-1	CASSLYQGVNTEAFF
TRBV30	-	TRBJ2-1	CAWTPTSRRYNEQFF
TRBV5-1	once	TRBJ2-1	CASSEGLAGVGGNNEQFF
TRBV4-1	-	TRBJ1-5	CASSQERGSNQPQHF
TRBV27	-	TRBJ1-2	CASSFLGGESYYYGYTF
TRBV5-1	-	TRBJ2-1	CASSPGLNNEQFF
TRBV2	few	TRBJ2-7	CASSESTGKYEQYF
TRBV11-2	-	TRBJ2-7	CASSVDRGYYEQYF
TRBV5-1	-	TRBJ1-2	CASSFNRDANYGYTF
TRBV11-1	-	TRBJ1-4	CASSLSGQREKLFF
TRBV11-2	-	TRBJ2-5	CASSLMGSGSSLWETQYF
TRBV5-1	-	TRBJ2-1	CASSLQGSNINEQFF
TRBV7-8	once	TRBJ2-1	CASSLSLLAGVSEQFF
TRBV6-4	-	TRBJ2-1	CASSDLAGNEQFF
TRBV13	-	TRBJ2-7	CASSLGASSYEQYF
TRBV30	-	TRBJ2-1	CAWSAGVAHNEQFF
TRBV7-3	-	TRBJ2-7	CASSLIGGYEQYF
TRBV6-5	-	TRBJ1-1	CASSSESMGDTEAFF
TRBV28	-	TRBJ2-1	CASSLSGSYNEQFF
TRBV5-6	-	TRBJ2-7	CASSYGHKSSYEQYF
TRBV29-1	-	TRBJ2-6	CSVEGRDRGHSGANVLTF
TRBV10-3	-	TRBJ2-2	CAISGENTGELFF
TRBV6-5	-	TRBJ1-1	CASSPSGTEAFF
TRBV7-9	once	TRBJ1-2	CASSPDREVNYGYTF
TRBV6-5	-	TRBJ2-4	CASMGRNIQYF
TRBV29-1	-	TRBJ1-5	CSVVSGRTQHF
TRBV27	-	TRBJ2-7	CASSLGDRGYEQYF
TRBV9	-	TRBJ2-1	CASSVADEQFF